This T cell receptor beta chain emerged from a study of T-cell reconstitution after alpha-beta-depleted transplantation in children. The CDR3 spans 14 residues. Deletions cut 3 bases from V and 3 bases from J, with 12 bases between. This clonotype was counted only a few times. Its antigen remains unidentified. Points from the study as a whole: From newly produced T cells came most of the T-cell counts and diversity one year after transplant. Surviving thymic progenitors and recipient T cells were the source of high TCRbeta diversity at day 60 in some patients. Alpha-beta T cells present about two months after transplant were reported to originate from several hundred expanded graft clones.

Unique molecular identifiers tagged the TCRbeta library. One entry per CDR3 protein results from TCRdb running MiXCR on the PCR reads. The sample lists 300,000 to 350,000 distinct CDR3 sequences; 16% were seen once. The chain has TRBV12-3 or TRBV12-4 and TRBJ2-7; possible D gene TRBD2, 5 bases. The sequence was collected from a male patient under 10 years old who had a stem cell transplant for acute lymphoblastic leukemia, so the T cells may come from the graft donor. Material: PBMCs, mostly from graft donor cells, obtained 360 days after TCRalphabeta/CD19-depleted stem cell transplant. The CDR3 sequence is CASSLRAPLYEQYF. In DNA form, the CDR3 reads TGTGCCAGCAGTTTGAGGGCCCCCCTCTACGAGCAGTACTTC.